This T cell receptor beta chain was documented in a study of cytotoxic CD8 clonotypes in ibrutinib-treated CLL. Whole-study results and caveats: Collection times varied between progressing and sustained-remission patients.

A remark on this clone: Its matching antigen is unknown.

Here immunoSEQ multiplex PCR was the method, and the copy in TCRdb shows in-frame clones only, minus some. The data show 250,000 to 350,000 clones, 65% to 85% seen once. Trimming took 4 bases from V and 8 from J, leaving 9 bases between them. Germline assignment: CDR1 SGDLS and CDR2 YYNGEE. The CDR3 is 11 amino acids. The TCR originated in a human donor with chronic lymphocytic leukemia. The sequences come from PBMCs, collected at disease progression, from a patient treated with ibrutinib. The V and J genes are TRBV9 and TRBJ1-2; no firm D call. CDR3 in amino acids: CASSPRQGYTF. The CDR3 coding sequence is TGTGCCAGCAGCCCGAGACAAGGCTACACCTTC.